Given below is one T cell receptor (beta chain) in context. The antigen is undetermined. These data belong to a study of shared clonotypes between healthy human individuals. Points from the study as a whole: Clonotypes shared by all four donors outscored non-shared clonotypes in generation probability. Naive subsets usually exceeded memory subsets in estimated richness.

Repertoires were generated with immunoSEQ multiplex PCR, while TCRdb's copy carries only in-frame clones and drops some. Among roughly 850,000 clones listed, approximately 97% were seen once. Naive CD8 isolation took CD45RO-negative cells positively selected for CCR7 and excluded terminally differentiated effector memory CD45RA+ cells. The CDR3 is 21 amino acids. In germline, CDR1 is LGHNA, CDR2 YSLEER. With 0 bases removed from V and 0 bases from J, the gap between germline ends came to 25 bases. The specimen was naive CD8+ T cells sorted from blood. This clonotype was sampled from a man aged 25-40 years in good health. This sequence joins TRBV4-3 and TRBJ2-3, with a possible D match to TRBD2 (5 bases). DNA of the CDR3: TGCGCCAGCAGCCAAGAGCCTATAGTGGGAGCGCTCTACTCTAGCACAGATACGCAGTATTTT. Its protein is CASSQEPIVGALYSSTDTQYF.